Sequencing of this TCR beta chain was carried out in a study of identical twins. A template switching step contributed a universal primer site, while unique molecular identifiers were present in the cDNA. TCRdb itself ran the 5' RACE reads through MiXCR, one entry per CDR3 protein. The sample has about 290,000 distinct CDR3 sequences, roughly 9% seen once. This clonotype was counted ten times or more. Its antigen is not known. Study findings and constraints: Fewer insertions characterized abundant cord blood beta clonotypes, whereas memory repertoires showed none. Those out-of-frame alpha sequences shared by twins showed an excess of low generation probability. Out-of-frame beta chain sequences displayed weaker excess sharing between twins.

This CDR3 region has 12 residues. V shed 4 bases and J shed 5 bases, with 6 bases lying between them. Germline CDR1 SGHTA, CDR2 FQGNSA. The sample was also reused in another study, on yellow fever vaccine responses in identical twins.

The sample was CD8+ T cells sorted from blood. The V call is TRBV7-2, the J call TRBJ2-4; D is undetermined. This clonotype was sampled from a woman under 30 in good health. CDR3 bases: TGTGCCAGCAGCTACACGGAAAACATTCAGTACTTC. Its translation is CASSYTENIQYF. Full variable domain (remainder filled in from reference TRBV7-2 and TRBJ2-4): GAGVSQSPSNKVTEKGKDVELRCDPISGHTALYWYRQSLGQGLEFLIYFQGNSAPDKSGLPSDRFSAERTGGSVSTLTIQRTQQEDSAVYLCASSYTENIQYFGAGTRLSVL.